This record concerns one TCR beta chain sequence. The record originates from a study of blood T cell repertoires in COVID-19. Across the study: In each case, the material was cDNA or gDNA derived from T cells, B-cell-depleted T cells, or PBMCs.

The J segment lost 4 bases and the V segment lost 2 bases, leaving 11 bases of the junction unmatched. The CDR3 spans 17 residues. CDR1 is SGHDT and CDR2 is YYEEEE in the germline V gene. The assay was immunoSEQ multiplex PCR, and TCRdb's table has in-frame clones only and misses some. This table holds hundreds of thousands of clones, about 91% found once. The chain carries TRBV5-6 and TRBJ2-2, with 7 bases aligning to TRBD2. What was sequenced was peripheral blood. The TCR originated in a woman in her thirties who had recovered from COVID-19. The CDR3: CASSLWSIGEGTGELFF. The CDR3 nucleotides are TGTGCCAGCAGCTTATGGTCTATTGGGGAGGGCACCGGGGAGCTGTTTTTT. Supplemented by reference TRBV5-6 and TRBJ2-2, the full variable domain reads DAGVTQSPTHLIKTRGQQVTLRCSPKSGHDTVSWYQQALGQGPQFIFQYYEEEERQRGNFPDRFSGHQFPNYSSELNVNALLLGDSALYLCASSLWSIGEGTGELFFGEGSRLTVL.